Following are 24 T cell receptor beta chains from one sample sequenced in a study of blood T cell repertoires in COVID-19. Profiling relied on immunoSEQ multiplex PCR, and the TCRdb table lists in-frame clones only, not all of them. The sample shows around 210,000 clones, roughly 85% of them seen only once. The sequenced material came from peripheral blood. These receptors all stem from a man between 50 and 59 years old with COVID-19, enrolled during active disease.

CDR3 bases: TGTGCCAGCTGGGACAGGGTCGCCCGCTCTGGAAACACCATATATTTT. Amino acid sequence: CASWDRVARSGNTIYF. The chain employs TRBV28 and TRBJ1-3; TRBD1 matches at 9 bases. This CDR3 contains 16 residues. The junction had 8 bases not matched to a gene; V was cut back by 8 bases and J by 0 bases. The germline V gene encodes CDR1 MDHEN and CDR2 SYDVKM.

The chain links TRBV3-1 (or the pseudogene TRBV3-2) to TRBJ2-7; D is perhaps TRBD1 (5 bases). The V and J ends lost 1 base and 3 bases respectively, with 7 bases between them. Germline CDR1 reads LGHDT; CDR2 reads YNNKEL (reference sequence). There are 13 residues in the CDR3. Here the CDR3 reads CASSQVDSYEQYF. In nucleotides, the CDR3 is TGTGCCAGCAGCCAAGTTGACAGCTACGAGCAGTACTTC.

This chain uses TRBV7-9 with TRBJ2-5, with D tentatively TRBD2 (5 bases). The V end was cut by 2 bases, the J end by 7 bases, with 14 bases between. CDR1 and CDR2 from the germline V gene are SEHNR and FQNEAQ (reference sequence). This CDR3 comprises 14 residues. CDR3 in DNA: TGTGCCAGCAGCTTACGGGGTGTTGGTGGGACCCAGTACTTC. Its translation: CASSLRGVGGTQYF.

This chain connects TRBV28 to TRBJ1-4; 10 bases map to TRBD1. V shed 5 bases, J shed 7 bases, and the junction held 7 bases outside the gene matches. From germline, CDR1 is MDHEN and CDR2 SYDVKM. The CDR3 spans 15 residues. The CDR3 DNA is TGTGCCAGCAGTCCTGAGGGGACAGGGGTTGAAAAACTGTTTTTT. It encodes CASSPEGTGVEKLFF.

The V gene is TRBV7-9, the J gene TRBJ2-7; TRBD1 agrees at 8 bases. Germline trimming cut 1 base from V and 7 bases from J; bases unmatched to any gene: 9. Germline values: CDR1 SEHNR, CDR2 FQNEAQ (reference sequence). The CDR3 runs to 15 residues. CDR3 protein: CASSLEGQGNGEQYF. The CDR3 nucleotides are TGTGCCAGCAGCTTAGAAGGACAGGGAAACGGGGAGCAGTACTTC.

The chain uses TRBV3-1 (or the pseudogene TRBV3-2) and TRBJ1-6; the D is unclear. Looked up from germline, CDR1 is LGHDT and CDR2 is YNNKEL (reference sequence). The CDR3 length is 15 residues. V lost 2 bases to trimming and J lost 0 bases, with 5 bases between them. The CDR3 here is CASSQLSSYNSPLHF. The CDR3 nucleotides are TGTGCCAGCAGCCAACTTAGCTCCTATAATTCACCCCTCCACTTT.

The rearrangement links TRBV9 to TRBJ2-2, with 10 bases fitting TRBD2. Trimming took 3 bases from V and 2 from J; bases not matched to a gene: 4. This CDR3 comprises 16 residues. Germline CDR1 and CDR2: SGDLS and YYNGEE. CDR3 region: CASSGSGGPNTGELFF. The CDR3 DNA follows: TGTGCCAGCAGCGGTAGCGGGGGGCCAAACACCGGGGAGCTGTTTTTT.

The gene calls are TRBV2 and TRBJ2-6, with 8 positions matching TRBD1. Losses at the gene ends were 7 bases for V and 0 bases for J; bases not matched to a gene: 8. Germline V gene sequence: CDR1 SNHLY, CDR2 FYNNEI. The CDR3 has 17 residues. CDR3 nucleotide sequence: TGTGCCAGCAAGGGAGGACAGGGCAGCTCTGGGGCCAACGTCCTGACTTTC. Translation: CASKGGQGSSGANVLTF.

The J gene is TRBJ2-4, the V gene TRBV2, with 7 bases aligning to TRBD1. The CDR3 length is 16 residues. Germline V gene data show CDR1 as SNHLY and CDR2 as FYNNEI. V shed 4 bases, J shed 0 bases, and the junction held 6 bases outside the gene matches. The CDR3 coding sequence is TGTGCCAGCAGTGGGACAGGTCCGGTAGCCAAAAACATTCAGTACTTC. Translated, it gives CASSGTGPVAKNIQYF.

The chain uses TRBV28 and TRBJ2-7, with 8 bases identical to TRBD1. This CDR3 is 14 amino acids long. The V gene's germline CDR1 is MDHEN and CDR2 SYDVKM. The trim removed 6 bases at V and 4 bases at J, leaving 8 bases unmatched. CDR3 sequence (DNA): TGTGCCAGCAGATCAGGGGGCCTGTCGTACGAGCAGTACTTC. It is translated as CASRSGGLSYEQYF.

The chain recombines TRBV27 with TRBJ2-7; no definite D call. The CDR3 is 14 amino acids. CDR1 MNHEY and CDR2 SMNVEV come from the germline V gene (reference sequence). Trimming left V 0 bases short and J 5 bases short, with 11 bases between. CDR3 nucleotides: TGTGCCAGCAGTTTATCGGGTCTGGGCAACGAGCAGTACTTC. This sequence encodes CASSLSGLGNEQYF.

This clone was detected once. The CDR3 spells CASSQTPGSTDTQYF. DNA for the CDR3: TGCGCCAGCAGTCAAACCCCCGGTAGCACAGATACGCAGTATTTT. The gene calls are TRBV5-1 and TRBJ2-3; D remains ambiguous. The germline V and J ends were trimmed by 5 bases and 0 bases, with 13 bases remaining between them. The CDR3 spans 15 residues. In germline, CDR1 is SGHRS, CDR2 YFSETQ.

CDR3: CASSIGGGQPQHF. The CDR3 DNA reads TGTGCCAGTAGTATTGGGGGCGGTCAGCCCCAGCATTTT. The chain joins TRBV19 to TRBJ1-5; D might be TRBD1 (6 bases). The V end was cut by 3 bases, the J end by 6 bases, with 9 bases between. From germline, CDR1 is LNHDA and CDR2 SQIVND (reference sequence). The CDR3 runs 13 residues.

V gene TRBV27 combines with J gene TRBJ2-3, with D possibly being TRBD2 (5 bases). Germline V gene lookup returns CDR1 MNHEY and CDR2 SMNVEV (reference sequence). V lost 4 bases to trimming and J lost 3 bases, with 14 bases between them. The CDR3 contains 15 residues. CDR3 in DNA: TGTGCCAGCAGTTCTCGGCCCCGAGGGACAGATACGCAGTATTTT. The encoded protein is CASSSRPRGTDTQYF.

V and J are TRBV2 and TRBJ1-3; 8 bases line up with TRBD1. Germline V gene sequence: CDR1 SNHLY, CDR2 FYNNEI. This CDR3 contains 13 residues. With V trimmed by 8 bases and J by 4 bases, 4 bases remained unmatched. CDR3 sequence: CASPDRDGNTIYF. The CDR3 coding sequence is TGTGCCAGCCCGGACAGGGACGGAAACACCATATATTTT.

In nucleotides, the CDR3 is TGTGCCAGCATGAGACAGGGACCCTCCTACGAGCAGTACTTC. It yields the protein CASMRQGPSYEQYF. This chain uses TRBV6-4 with TRBJ2-7, with TRBD1 matching 7 bases. This CDR3 contains 14 residues. Germline V CDR1 and CDR2: MRHNA, SNTAGT. V dropped 7 bases and J dropped 0; count of bases not matched to a gene: 6.

This chain joins TRBV9 and TRBJ1-2, with TRBD1 matching 9 bases. Trimming removed 1 base from V and 1 base from J; junction bases left unmatched: 2. This CDR3 contains 15 residues. The germline V gene has CDR1 SGDLS and CDR2 YYNGEE. For the CDR3, the DNA is TGTGCCAGCAGCGTATCGGGACAGGGTAACTATGGCTACACCTTC. This codes for CASSVSGQGNYGYTF. The whole variable domain, filled in from reference TRBV9 and TRBJ1-2, reads DSGVTQTPKHLITATGQRVTLRCSPRSGDLSVYWYQQSLDQGLQFLIQYYNGEERAKGNILERFSAQQFPDLHSELNLSSLELGDSALYFCASSVSGQGNYGYTFGSGTRLTVV.

The V and J genes are TRBV11-2 and TRBJ2-5, with 9 bases lining up with TRBD1. This CDR3 is 19 amino acids long. The germline gives CDR1 SGHAT, CDR2 FQNNGV. V lost 5 bases to trimming and J lost 4 bases; unmatched junction nucleotides: 20. The CDR3 coding sequence is TGTGCCAGCAGCATATACGGGTACAGGGGGCGAAGATTGGGAGAGACCCAGTACTTC. Protein: CASSIYGYRGRRLGETQYF. Based on the CDR3 plus reference TRBV11-2 and TRBJ2-5, the full variable domain is EAGVAQSPRYKIIEKRQSVAFWCNPISGHATLYWYQQILGQGPKLLIQFQNNGVVDDSQLPKDRFSAERLKGVDSTLKIQPAKLEDSAVYLCASSIYGYRGRRLGETQYFGPGTRLLVL.

The genes are TRBV10-3 and TRBJ2-7; TRBD1 aligns across 7 bases. This CDR3 spans 14 amino acids. V dropped 5 bases and J dropped 3; count of bases not matched to a gene: 7. The germline gives CDR1 ENHRY, CDR2 SYGVKD. The CDR3: CAISSPDRVYEQYF. CDR3 DNA: TGTGCCATCAGTTCCCCCGACAGGGTCTACGAGCAGTACTTC.

This rearrangement joins TRBV28 to TRBJ1-2, with TRBD1 matching 9 bases. With 3 bases clipped from V and 14 bases from J, the junction kept 4 bases outside the gene matches. Looked up from germline, CDR1 is MDHEN and CDR2 is SYDVKM. CDR3 length: 11 residues. The CDR3 bases are TGTGCCAGCAGTTTCCGGGACAGGGTGACCTTC. It is translated as CASSFRDRVTF.

The CDR3 loop is CASSSGTGKAEKLFF. The CDR3 DNA sequence: TGCGCCAGCAGCTCCGGGACAGGGAAGGCGGAAAAACTGTTTTTT. The gene calls are TRBV5-1 and TRBJ1-4; 9 bases match TRBD1. The CDR3 has 15 residues. V shed 3 bases and J 8 bases; nucleotides not matched to a gene: 8. Germline CDR1 SGHRS, CDR2 YFSETQ.

The chain's CDR3 is CASRAGTPTYEQYF. CDR3 bases: TGTGCCAGCAGGGCCGGGACACCGACCTACGAGCAGTACTTC. The rearrangement joins TRBV28 to TRBJ2-7, with D possibly matching TRBD1 (6 bases). The germline V and J ends were trimmed by 6 bases and 2 bases, with 14 bases remaining between them. CDR1 and CDR2 from the germline V gene are MDHEN and SYDVKM. The CDR3 consists of 14 residues. The variable domain in full, completed from reference TRBV28 and TRBJ2-7, reads DVKVTQSSRYLVKRTGEKVFLECVQDMDHENMFWYRQDPGLGLRLIYFSYDVKMKEKGDIPEGYSVSREKKERFSLILESASTNQTSMYLCASRAGTPTYEQYFGPGTRLTVT.

About this clone: One junction end does not reproduce the germline sequence, and a read error may be involved. The CDR3 protein is CATSSGRTGELFF. DNA of the CDR3: TGTGCCACCAGTTCAGGGCGCACCGGGGAGCTGTTTTTT. The chain couples TRBV12-3 or TRBV12-4 to TRBJ2-2, with D maybe TRBD1 (5 bases). The CDR3 sequence is 13 residues long.

The chain joins TRBV2 to TRBJ1-2, with 8 bases that match TRBD1. The CDR3 extends over 14 amino acids. Trimming cost V 0 bases and J 8 bases; bases outside gene matches: 5. The germline gives CDR1 SNHLY, CDR2 FYNNEI. CDR3 nucleotide sequence: TGTGCCAGCAGTGAAGCCAGGACAGGGAACGGCTACACCTTC. Protein sequence: CASSEARTGNGYTF.